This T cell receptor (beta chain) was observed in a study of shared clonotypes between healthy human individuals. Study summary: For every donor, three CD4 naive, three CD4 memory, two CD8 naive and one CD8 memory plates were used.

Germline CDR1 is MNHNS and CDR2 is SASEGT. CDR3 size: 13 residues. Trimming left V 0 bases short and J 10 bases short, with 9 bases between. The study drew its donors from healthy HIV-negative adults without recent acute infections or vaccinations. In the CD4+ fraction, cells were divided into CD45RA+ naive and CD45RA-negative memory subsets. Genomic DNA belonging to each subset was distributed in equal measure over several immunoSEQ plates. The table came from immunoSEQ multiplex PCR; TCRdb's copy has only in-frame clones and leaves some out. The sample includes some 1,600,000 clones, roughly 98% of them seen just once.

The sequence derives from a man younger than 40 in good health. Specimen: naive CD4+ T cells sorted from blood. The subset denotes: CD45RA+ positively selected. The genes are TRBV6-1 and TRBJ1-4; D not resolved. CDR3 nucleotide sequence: TGTGCCAGCAGTGAAGCGGAGGGTTTAAAACTGTTTTTT. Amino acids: CASSEAEGLKLFF.